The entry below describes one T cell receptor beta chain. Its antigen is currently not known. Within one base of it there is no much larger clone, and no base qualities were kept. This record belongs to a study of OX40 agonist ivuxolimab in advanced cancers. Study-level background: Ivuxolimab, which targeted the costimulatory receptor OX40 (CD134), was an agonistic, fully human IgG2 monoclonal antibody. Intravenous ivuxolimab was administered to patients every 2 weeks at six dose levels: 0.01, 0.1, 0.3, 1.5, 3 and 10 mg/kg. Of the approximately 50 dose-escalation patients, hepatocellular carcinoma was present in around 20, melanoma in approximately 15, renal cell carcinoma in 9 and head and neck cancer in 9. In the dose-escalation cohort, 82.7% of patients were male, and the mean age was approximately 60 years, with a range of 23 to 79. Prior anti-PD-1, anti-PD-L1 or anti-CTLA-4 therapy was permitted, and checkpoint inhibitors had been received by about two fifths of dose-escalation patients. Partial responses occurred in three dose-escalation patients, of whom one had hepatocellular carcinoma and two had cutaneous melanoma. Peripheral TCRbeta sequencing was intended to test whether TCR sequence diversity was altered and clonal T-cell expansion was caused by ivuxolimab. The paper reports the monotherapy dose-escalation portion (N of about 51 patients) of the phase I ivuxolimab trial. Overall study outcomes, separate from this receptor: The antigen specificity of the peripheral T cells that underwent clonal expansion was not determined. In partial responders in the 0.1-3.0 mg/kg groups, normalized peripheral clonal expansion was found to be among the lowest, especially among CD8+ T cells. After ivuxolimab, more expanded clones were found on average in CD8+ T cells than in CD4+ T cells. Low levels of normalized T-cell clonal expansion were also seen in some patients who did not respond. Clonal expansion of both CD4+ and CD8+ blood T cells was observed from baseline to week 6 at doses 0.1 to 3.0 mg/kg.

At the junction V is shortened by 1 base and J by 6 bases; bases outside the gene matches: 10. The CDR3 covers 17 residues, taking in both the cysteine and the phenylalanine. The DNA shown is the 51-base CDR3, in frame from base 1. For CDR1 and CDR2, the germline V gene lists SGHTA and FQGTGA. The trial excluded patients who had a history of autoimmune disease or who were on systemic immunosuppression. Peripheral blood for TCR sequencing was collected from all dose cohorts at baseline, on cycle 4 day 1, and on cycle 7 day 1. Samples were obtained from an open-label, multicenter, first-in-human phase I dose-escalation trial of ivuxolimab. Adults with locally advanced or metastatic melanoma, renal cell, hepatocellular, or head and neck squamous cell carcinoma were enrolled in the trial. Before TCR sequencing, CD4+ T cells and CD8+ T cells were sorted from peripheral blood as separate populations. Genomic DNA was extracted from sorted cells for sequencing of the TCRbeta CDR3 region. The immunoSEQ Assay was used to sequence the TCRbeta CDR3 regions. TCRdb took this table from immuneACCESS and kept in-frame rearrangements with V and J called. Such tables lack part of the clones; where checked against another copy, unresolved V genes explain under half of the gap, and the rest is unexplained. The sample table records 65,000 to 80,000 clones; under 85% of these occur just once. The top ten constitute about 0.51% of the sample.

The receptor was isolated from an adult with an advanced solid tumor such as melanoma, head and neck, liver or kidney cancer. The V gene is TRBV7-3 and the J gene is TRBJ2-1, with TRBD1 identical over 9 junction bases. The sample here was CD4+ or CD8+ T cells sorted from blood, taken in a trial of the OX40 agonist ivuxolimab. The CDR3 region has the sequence CASSLIPGQGLGNEQFF. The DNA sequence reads TGTGCCAGCAGCTTAATTCCGGGACAGGGTCTTGGCAATGAGCAGTTCTTC. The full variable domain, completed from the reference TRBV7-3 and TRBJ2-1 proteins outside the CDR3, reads GAGVSQTPSNKVTEKGKYVELRCDPISGHTALYWYRQSLGQGPEFLIYFQGTGAADDSGLPNDRFFAVRPEGSVSTLKIQRTERGDSAVYLCASSLIPGQGLGNEQFFGPGTRLTVL.